This T cell receptor (beta chain) was found in a study of blood T cell repertoires in COVID-19. Study information: Collection of acute and convalescent COVID-19 samples took place in the United States, Italy and Spain.

Seattle cases were enrolled at active infection and followed longitudinally. As processed by the authors: Estimates of nucleated cell counts were drawn from the amplification of reference gene primers. Sequenced by immunoSEQ multiplex PCR; TCRdb stores in-frame clones only, minus some. That table gives V, J and clone size, and the DNA gave D and trimming. The profile covers almost 250,000 clones, with 86% appearing a single time and approximately 5% taken by the ten largest. Deletions cut 3 bases from V and 3 bases from J, with 11 bases between. Germline V CDR1 and CDR2: DFQATT, SNEGSKA (reference sequence). CDR3 length: 13 amino acids.

V usage is TRBV20-1 and J usage is TRBJ1-2; D unclear. This TCR came from a woman aged 80 or over with COVID-19, enrolled during active disease. Sequenced input: peripheral blood. Here the CDR3 reads CSASGGRDYGYTF. The CDR3 DNA is TGCAGTGCTAGTGGAGGGCGCGACTATGGCTACACCTTC.